This T cell receptor beta chain was obtained from a study of CD8 T cells in ankylosing spondylitis. Study outcomes and limitations: Matched synovial fluid from ankylosing spondylitis patients was reported to be enriched for disease-linked clones. Those disease-linked clones were CD8+; they were also relatively rare in peripheral blood.

Comment on this clonotype: Its specificity is unknown.

Scientists made TCR beta libraries using quantitative 5'-RACE with molecular barcodes. TCRdb re-analysed the 5' RACE reads in MiXCR, keeping a single row per CDR3 protein. The table has about 160,000 distinct CDR3 sequences, approximately 20% seen once. The CDR3 is 13 residues long. Trimming left V 8 bases short and J 0 bases short, with 10 bases between. The clonotype was recovered from a male donor with ankylosing spondylitis or in good health (not recorded which). Sequenced input: blood, either unsorted or a sorted T cell fraction (not recorded which). This chain uses TRBV12-3 or TRBV12-4 with TRBJ1-1, with D hard to call. The CDR3 loop reads CASFFVMNTEAFF. CDR3 coding DNA: TGTGCCAGCTTCTTCGTTATGAACACTGAAGCTTTCTTT.